The 5 T cell receptor beta chains listed next were all sequenced from one sample in a study of beta chain features in type 1 diabetes. The whole isolated RNA underwent reverse transcription, so sequencing captured expressed TCRB transcripts. Clones were sequenced by immunoSEQ multiplex PCR, and TCRdb holds only the in-frame ones, with some missing. The sample contains hundreds of thousands of clones, 30% of which appear only once. Sequencing input: naive CD4+ T cells from blood. These receptors originate from a man aged 18 to 30 in good health.

This clone was seen a few times. This chain links TRBV30 with TRBJ1-2; TRBD1 agrees at 7 bases. V dropped 1 base and J dropped 6; count of bases not matched to a gene: 14. CDR3 length equals 16 residues. Germline values: CDR1 GTSNPN, CDR2 SVGIG (reference sequence). The chain's CDR3 is CAWSGNTMIGGNGYTF. DNA of the CDR3: TGTGCCTGGAGTGGTAACACAATGATAGGGGGCAATGGCTACACCTTC.

The gene calls are TRBV28 and TRBJ1-1, with 8 bases lining up with TRBD1. This CDR3 spans 12 amino acids. V lost 5 bases, J lost 6 bases, and 2 bases stayed unmatched. Germline V gene data show CDR1 as MDHEN and CDR2 as SYDVKM. The CDR3 DNA reads as TGTGCCAGCAGTACAGGGGGGGCTGAAGCTTTCTTT. Its translation: CASSTGGAEAFF.

This clone has a handful of counts. This rearrangement joins TRBV4-1 to TRBJ2-6; D is unresolved. V lost 5 bases and J 2 bases, leaving 10 bases between the germline ends. This CDR3 is built from 15 residues. The germline gives CDR1 MGHRA, CDR2 YSYEKL. The CDR3 spells CASSARSPGANVLTF. The CDR3 DNA reads as TGCGCCAGCAGCGCTAGGTCGCCTGGGGCCAACGTCCTGACTTTC.

This clone showed up just a few times. The chain links TRBV2 to TRBJ2-5; 14 bases map to TRBD2. This CDR3 has 15 amino acids. The V segment lost 7 bases and the J segment 5 bases; nucleotides outside the gene matches: 6. Germline assignment: CDR1 SNHLY and CDR2 FYNNEI. The CDR3 loop reads CASTGTSGRRETQYF. CDR3 bases: TGTGCCAGCACTGGGACTAGCGGGAGAAGGGAGACCCAGTACTTC.

The chain links TRBV29-1 to TRBJ2-3, with 12 bases matching TRBD2. This CDR3 is built from 16 residues. The trim removed 7 bases at V and 3 bases at J, leaving 11 bases unmatched. Germline CDR1 reads SQVTM; CDR2 reads ANQGSEA. The CDR3, as DNA: TGCAGCGCGGGCCCGACTAGCGGGAGAGCAACAGATACGCAGTATTTT. Its translation is CSAGPTSGRATDTQYF.